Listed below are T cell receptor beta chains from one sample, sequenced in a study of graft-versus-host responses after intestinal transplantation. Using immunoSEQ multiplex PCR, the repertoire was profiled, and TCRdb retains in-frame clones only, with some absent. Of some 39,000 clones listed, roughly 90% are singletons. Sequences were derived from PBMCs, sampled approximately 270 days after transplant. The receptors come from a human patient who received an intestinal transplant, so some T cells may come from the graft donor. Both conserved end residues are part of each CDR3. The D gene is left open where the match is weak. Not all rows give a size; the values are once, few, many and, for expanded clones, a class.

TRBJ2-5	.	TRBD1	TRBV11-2	CASSPRQGGETQYF	TGTGCCAGCAGCCCACGACAGGGTGGGGAGACCCAGTACTTC
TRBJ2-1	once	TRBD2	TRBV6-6	CASSYGTSGGYNEQFF	TGTGCCAGCAGTTACGGGACAAGCGGGGGCTACAATGAGCAGTTCTTC
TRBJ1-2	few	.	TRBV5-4	CASSLTGAAGYTF	TGTGCCAGCAGCTTGACGGGGGCTGCCGGCTACACCTTC
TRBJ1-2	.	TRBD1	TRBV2	CASSDRENYGYTF	TGTGCCAGCAGCGACAGGGAGAACTATGGCTACACCTTC
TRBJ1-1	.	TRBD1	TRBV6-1	CASSPGGAWTEAFF	TGTGCCAGCAGCCCAGGGGGCGCGTGGACTGAAGCTTTCTTT
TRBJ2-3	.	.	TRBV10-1	CASSLFRGLSTDTQYF	TGCGCCAGCAGTTTGTTCCGGGGGCTGAGCACAGATACGCAGTATTTT
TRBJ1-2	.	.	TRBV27	CASYDPGTYGYTF	TGTGCCAGCTACGACCCCGGGACCTATGGCTACACCTTC
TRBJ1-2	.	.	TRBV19	CASTDDQGYGYTF	TGTGCCAGTACCGATGATCAGGGCTATGGCTACACCTTC
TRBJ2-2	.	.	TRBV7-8	CASSLGTTPPGELFF	TGTGCCAGCAGCTTAGGTACGACACCGCCCGGGGAGCTGTTTTTT
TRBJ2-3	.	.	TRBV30	CAWSVGISYNTDTQYF	TGTGCCTGGAGTGTTGGTATCTCTTATAACACAGATACGCAGTATTTT
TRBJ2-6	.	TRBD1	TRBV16	CASSQDRAGANVLTF	TGTGCCAGCAGTCAAGACAGGGCTGGGGCCAACGTCCTGACTTTC
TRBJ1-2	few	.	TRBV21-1	CASRTGGGYGYTF	TGTGCCAGCCGGACAGGGGGAGGGTATGGCTACACCTTC
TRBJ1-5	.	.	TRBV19	CASTEPSAYYSNQPQHF	TGTGCCAGTACCGAACCCTCAGCTTATTATAGCAATCAGCCCCAGCATTTT
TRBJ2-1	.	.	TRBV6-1	CASSDNSYNEQFF	TGTGCCAGCAGTGACAACTCCTACAATGAGCAGTTCTTC
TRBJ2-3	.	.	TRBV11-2	CASSLDKADTQYF	TGTGCCAGCAGCTTAGATAAGGCAGATACGCAGTATTTT
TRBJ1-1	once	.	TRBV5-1	CASSLGPRGVGTEAFF	TGCGCCAGCAGCTTGGGCCCGCGGGGGGTGGGCACTGAAGCTTTCTTT
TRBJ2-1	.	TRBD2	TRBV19	CASSIGGSRYNEQFF	TGTGCCAGTAGTATCGGGGGGAGTCGGTACAATGAGCAGTTCTTC
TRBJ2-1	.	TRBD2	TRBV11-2	CASNRRLAGGDEQFF	TGTGCCAGCAACCGGCGGCTAGCGGGGGGGGATGAGCAGTTCTTC
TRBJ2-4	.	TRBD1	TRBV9	CASSVEGAQGNIQYF	TGTGCCAGCAGCGTAGAGGGGGCGCAGGGAAACATTCAGTACTTC
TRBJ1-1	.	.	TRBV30	CAWNIQNTEAFF	TGTGCCTGGAATATCCAGAACACTGAAGCTTTCTTT
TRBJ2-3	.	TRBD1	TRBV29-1	CSVGTGGTDTQYF	TGCAGCGTGGGGACAGGGGGCACAGATACGCAGTATTTT
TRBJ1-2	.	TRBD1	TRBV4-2	CASSQVVAGGADGYTF	TGTGCCAGCAGCCAAGTTGTAGCAGGGGGCGCGGATGGCTACACCTTC
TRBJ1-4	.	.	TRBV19	CASSPTGGPATNEKLFF	TGTGCCAGTAGTCCTACCGGCGGACCCGCAACTAATGAAAAACTGTTTTTT
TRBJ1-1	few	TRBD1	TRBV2	CASSGQGTEAFF	TGTGCCAGCAGTGGACAGGGGACTGAAGCTTTCTTT
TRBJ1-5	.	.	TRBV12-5	CARANQPQHF	TGTGCTAGGGCCAATCAGCCCCAGCATTTT
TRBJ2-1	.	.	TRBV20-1	CSARGDNEQFF	TGCAGTGCTAGAGGGGACAATGAGCAGTTCTTC
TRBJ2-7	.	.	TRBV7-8	CASSLPGVNYEQYF	TGTGCCAGCAGCTTACCAGGGGTGAACTACGAGCAGTACTTC
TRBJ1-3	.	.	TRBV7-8	CASRTGVHGNTIYF	TGTGCCAGCAGGACTGGGGTTCACGGAAACACCATATATTTT
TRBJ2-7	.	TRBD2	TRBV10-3	CATKERDYEQYF	TGTGCCACGAAGGAGCGGGACTACGAGCAGTACTTC
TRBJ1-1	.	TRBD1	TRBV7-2	CASSAGTGGFTEAFF	TGTGCCAGCAGCGCCGGGACAGGGGGCTTCACTGAAGCTTTCTTT
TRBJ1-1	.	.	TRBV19	CASSIMGLNTEAFF	TGTGCCAGTAGTATAATGGGCCTGAACACTGAAGCTTTCTTT
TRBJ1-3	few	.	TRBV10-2	CASTGEAGNTIYF	TGCGCCAGCACGGGGGAAGCTGGAAACACCATATATTTT
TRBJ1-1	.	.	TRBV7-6	CASSLALQGRTEAFF	TGTGCCAGCAGCTTAGCGCTACAGGGAAGGACTGAAGCTTTCTTT
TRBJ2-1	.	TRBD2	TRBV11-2	CASGGGPYNEQFF	TGTGCCAGCGGGGGGGGTCCCTACAATGAGCAGTTCTTC
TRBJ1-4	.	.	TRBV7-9	CASSLGAGEKLFF	TGTGCCAGCAGCTTAGGGGCCGGGGAAAAACTGTTTTTT
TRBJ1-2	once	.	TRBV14	CASSQDGKGLPETVGYTF	TGTGCCAGCAGCCAAGATGGGAAGGGGCTACCGGAGACGGTTGGCTACACCTTC
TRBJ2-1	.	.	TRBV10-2	CASRPGLTNNEQFF	TGCGCCAGCAGACCGGGCCTAACCAATAATGAGCAGTTCTTC
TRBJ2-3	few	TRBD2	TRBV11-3	CASSPILAGTSTDTQYF	TGTGCCAGCAGCCCCATTCTAGCGGGGACTAGCACAGATACGCAGTATTTT
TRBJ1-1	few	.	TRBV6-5	CASSSWSNTEAFF	TGTGCCAGCAGTTCATGGTCCAACACTGAAGCTTTCTTT
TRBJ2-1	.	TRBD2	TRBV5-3	CARSLEARGGDEQFF	TGTGCCAGAAGCTTGGAGGCTAGGGGAGGGGATGAGCAGTTCTTC
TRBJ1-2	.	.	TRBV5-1	CASSLEQGYGYTF	TGCGCCAGCAGCTTGGAGCAGGGCTATGGCTACACCTTC
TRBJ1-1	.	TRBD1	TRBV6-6	CASSPRQGGEAFF	TGTGCCAGCAGTCCTCGACAGGGCGGTGAAGCTTTCTTT
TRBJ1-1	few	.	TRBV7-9	CASSLLLSGNTEAFF	TGTGCCAGCAGCCTATTGCTCTCTGGGAACACTGAAGCTTTCTTT
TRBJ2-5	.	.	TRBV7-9	CASSLGGQETQYF	TGTGCCAGCAGCTTAGGAGGACAAGAGACCCAGTACTTC
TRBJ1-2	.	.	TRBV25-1	CASSELEVDTYYGYTF	TGTGCCAGCAGTGAACTTGAGGTAGACACTTACTATGGCTACACCTTC
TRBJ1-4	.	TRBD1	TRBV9	CASSAAPGTGSTNEKLFF	TGTGCCAGCAGCGCCGCCCCCGGGACAGGTTCAACTAATGAAAAACTGTTTTTT